A selection of T cell receptor beta chains follows, all from one sample in a study of T cell responses to AZD1222 COVID-19 vaccine. Method: immunoSEQ multiplex PCR; TCRdb's copy keeps in-frame clones and lacks some. The data contain fewer than 150,000 clones, nearly 90% of them singletons. The sample was peripheral blood, taken 28 days after the second AZD1222 dose. These receptor sequences come from an adult who received the AZD1222 COVID-19 vaccine. Each CDR3 is given with its conserved first and last residue. The D gene is left open where the match is weak. The size of a clone is reported for some rows only, either as once, few or many, or as a class for expanded clones.

J,V,D,size,CDR3,DNA
TRBJ2-7,TRBV9,-,-,CASSVGPGSGYEQYF,TGTGCCAGCAGCGTAGGGCCGGGGAGCGGCTACGAGCAGTACTTC
TRBJ2-2,TRBV7-2,TRBD2,-,CASSGHGRARAGELFF,TGTGCCAGCAGCGGACACGGGAGGGCCCGGGCCGGGGAGCTGTTTTTT
TRBJ1-3,TRBV4-2,-,once,CASSQDGGSIGNTIYF,TGTGCCAGCAGCCAAGATGGGGGGAGTATTGGAAACACCATATATTTT
TRBJ2-7,TRBV9,TRBD1,-,CASSETTGGPFTYEQYF,TGTGCCAGCAGCGAAACAACAGGGGGTCCTTTTACCTACGAGCAGTACTTC
TRBJ2-3,TRBV18,TRBD2,-,CASSSSTSGDSTDTQYF,TGTGCCAGCTCATCTTCGACTAGCGGCGACAGCACAGATACGCAGTATTTT
TRBJ2-7,TRBV6-1,-,once,CASSEAGQSYEQYF,TGTGCCAGCAGTGAGGCAGGCCAATCCTACGAGCAGTACTTC
TRBJ1-5,TRBV4-3,-,once,CASSQERAGRGNQPQHF,TGCGCCAGCAGCCAAGAAAGGGCAGGGAGGGGCAATCAGCCCCAGCATTTT
TRBJ1-5,TRBV10-3,TRBD1,-,CAISGQGNQPQHF,TGTGCCATCAGTGGACAGGGAAATCAGCCCCAGCATTTT
TRBJ1-2,TRBV19,TRBD1,-,CAGSSNRGDYGYTF,TGTGCCGGAAGCTCGAACAGGGGAGACTATGGCTACACCTTC
TRBJ1-4,TRBV19,TRBD1,-,CASSLTGQLGEKLFF,TGTGCCAGTAGTCTCACGGGACAGTTGGGGGAAAAACTGTTTTTT
TRBJ2-7,TRBV2,-,-,CASHSPQSGSYEQYF,TGTGCCAGCCATTCCCCCCAGAGCGGATCCTACGAGCAGTACTTC
TRBJ2-1,TRBV24-1,TRBD2,-,CATAAGGTYNEQFF,TGTGCCACCGCAGCGGGAGGTACTTACAATGAGCAGTTCTTC
TRBJ2-1,TRBV19,-,-,CAAGGGYNEQFF,TGTGCCGCTGGAGGCGGATACAATGAGCAGTTCTTC
TRBJ2-7,TRBV5-6,-,-,CASSIGQRGDGQYF,TGTGCCAGCAGCATAGGACAGCGGGGTGACGGGCAGTACTTC
TRBJ1-3,TRBV4-2,TRBD1,-,CASSQRLVGTAGNTIYF,TGTGCCAGCAGCCAAAGGCTGGTTGGGACAGCTGGAAACACCATATATTTT
TRBJ2-2,TRBV27,-,once,CASGPDGGTGELFF,TGTGCCAGCGGCCCCGACGGGGGCACCGGGGAGCTGTTTTTT
TRBJ2-7,TRBV2,-,-,CASSEAEGVAYEQYF,TGTGCCAGCAGTGAAGCGGAGGGGGTAGCTTACGAGCAGTACTTC
TRBJ1-2,TRBV10-1,-,once,CASSDTSYGYTF,TGCGCCAGCAGTGACACCTCATATGGCTACACCTTC
TRBJ2-6,TRBV7-2,-,once,CASSLGLLTGTTGANVLTF,TGTGCCAGCAGCTTAGGACTGCTAACCGGGACAACTGGGGCCAACGTCCTGACTTTC
TRBJ2-5,TRBV10-3,TRBD1,-,CAISVGQGPMWGETQYF,TGTGCCATCAGTGTAGGACAGGGCCCAATGTGGGGCGAGACCCAGTACTTC
TRBJ1-2,TRBV27,-,-,CASSLWGSDYGYTF,TGTGCCAGCAGTTTATGGGGTAGTGACTATGGCTACACCTTC
TRBJ1-3,TRBV7-9,-,-,CASSLAGGRNTIYF,TGTGCCAGCAGCTTAGCGGGAGGGCGCAACACCATATATTTT
TRBJ1-4,TRBV7-2,TRBD1,-,CASSPHWTGEEKLFF,TGTGCCAGCAGCCCGCATTGGACAGGGGAGGAAAAACTGTTTTTT
TRBJ1-5,TRBV12-3/TRBV12-4,-,-,CASSFGNQPQHF,TGTGCCAGCAGTTTCGGGAATCAGCCCCAGCATTTT
TRBJ1-1,TRBV12-3/TRBV12-4,-,-,CASRLQVNTEAFF,TGTGCCAGCAGACTACAGGTGAACACTGAAGCTTTCTTT
TRBJ1-3,TRBV6-6,-,-,CASNGGTGNTIYF,TGTGCCAGCAACGGAGGGACTGGAAACACCATATATTTT
TRBJ1-4,TRBV2,TRBD1,-,CASWDRGNEKLFF,TGTGCCAGCTGGGACAGGGGAAATGAAAAACTGTTTTTT
TRBJ1-1,TRBV10-3,-,-,CAISGGLMNTEAFF,TGTGCCATCAGTGGGGGACTTATGAACACTGAAGCTTTCTTT
TRBJ2-5,TRBV7-2,-,-,CASSLSRGRETQYF,TGTGCCAGCAGCTTATCGCGGGGCCGGGAGACCCAGTACTTC
TRBJ1-1,TRBV5-1,-,once,CASSLVGGMNTEAFF,TGCGCCAGCAGCTTGGTGGGGGGAATGAACACTGAAGCTTTCTTT
TRBJ1-1,TRBV25-1,TRBD1,once,CASSDPGTGETEAFF,TGTGCCAGCAGTGACCCTGGGACAGGGGAGACTGAAGCTTTCTTT
TRBJ1-2,TRBV2,-,-,CASGREGGYTF,TGTGCCAGCGGAAGGGAGGGTGGCTACACCTTC
TRBJ1-1,TRBV20-1,-,once,CSASGDTEAFF,TGCAGTGCTAGCGGGGACACTGAAGCTTTCTTT
TRBJ2-3,TRBV2,TRBD2,-,CATAQAGSTDTQYF,TGTGCCACAGCCCAAGCGGGAAGCACAGATACGCAGTATTTT
TRBJ2-5,TRBV5-1,TRBD2,-,CASSYRLAGRQETQYF,TGCGCCAGCAGCTACCGACTAGCGGGACGTCAAGAGACCCAGTACTTC
TRBJ1-3,TRBV7-8,TRBD1,-,CASSPHYGTGNVVTIYF,TGTGCCAGCAGCCCTCACTACGGGACAGGGAATGTTGTCACCATATATTTT
TRBJ1-2,TRBV11-2,TRBD1,-,CASSLDPGQANYGYTF,TGTGCCAGCAGCTTAGATCCGGGACAGGCTAACTATGGCTACACCTTC
TRBJ1-2,TRBV10-1,TRBD1,-,CASSRDSDGYYGYTF,TGCGCCAGCAGTCGGGACAGCGACGGGTACTATGGCTACACCTTC
TRBJ2-5,TRBV4-2,TRBD2,-,CASSQDLGLAGGEQETQYF,TGTGCCAGCAGCCAAGATTTGGGCCTAGCGGGGGGTGAACAAGAGACCCAGTACTTC
TRBJ1-4,TRBV19,TRBD1,-,CASSVSGGTNEKLFF,TGTGCCAGTAGTGTCTCAGGGGGCACTAATGAAAAACTGTTTTTT
TRBJ1-2,TRBV6-5,TRBD1,-,CASWTGFYGYTF,TGTGCCAGCTGGACAGGGTTCTATGGCTACACCTTC
TRBJ2-7,TRBV19,TRBD1,-,CASTPGTGMGNEQYF,TGTGCCAGTACCCCGGGGACAGGAATGGGTAACGAGCAGTACTTC
TRBJ1-1,TRBV6-5,-,-,CATSSQGNTEAFF,TGTGCCACAAGTTCCCAGGGGAACACTGAAGCTTTCTTT
TRBJ2-7,TRBV6-5,TRBD1,once,CASSFFRDRGYEQYF,TGTGCCAGCAGTTTTTTCCGGGACAGGGGCTACGAGCAGTACTTC
TRBJ1-1,TRBV25-1,-,-,CASTPGTNTEAFF,TGTGCAAGCACCCCAGGGACGAACACTGAAGCTTTCTTT
TRBJ1-2,TRBV29-1,TRBD1,-,CSVERRQGADGYTF,TGCAGCGTTGAAAGGAGGCAGGGGGCGGATGGCTACACCTTC
TRBJ2-1,TRBV2,TRBD1,once,CASDQGAGNEQFF,TGTGCCAGCGACCAGGGGGCGGGCAATGAGCAGTTCTTC
TRBJ1-6,TRBV2,TRBD1,few,CASSKDRAIGSPLHF,TGTGCCAGCAGCAAGGACAGGGCAATCGGTTCACCCCTCCACTTT
TRBJ2-7,TRBV7-9,TRBD2,-,CASSLVGTSSYEQYF,TGTGCCAGCAGCTTAGTAGGGACTAGCTCCTACGAGCAGTACTTC
TRBJ1-2,TRBV7-9,TRBD1,-,CASSQGDYGYTF,TGTGCCAGCAGCCAGGGGGATTATGGCTACACCTTC
TRBJ1-2,TRBV27,-,-,CASSPQLSRGYTF,TGTGCCAGCAGCCCACAGCTATCTAGAGGCTACACCTTC
TRBJ1-1,TRBV18,-,-,CASSPETGNTEAFF,TGTGCCAGCTCACCCGAAACAGGGAACACTGAAGCTTTCTTT
TRBJ1-1,TRBV4-3,-,-,CASSQGPGNTEAFF,TGCGCCAGCAGCCAAGGACCTGGGAACACTGAAGCTTTCTTT